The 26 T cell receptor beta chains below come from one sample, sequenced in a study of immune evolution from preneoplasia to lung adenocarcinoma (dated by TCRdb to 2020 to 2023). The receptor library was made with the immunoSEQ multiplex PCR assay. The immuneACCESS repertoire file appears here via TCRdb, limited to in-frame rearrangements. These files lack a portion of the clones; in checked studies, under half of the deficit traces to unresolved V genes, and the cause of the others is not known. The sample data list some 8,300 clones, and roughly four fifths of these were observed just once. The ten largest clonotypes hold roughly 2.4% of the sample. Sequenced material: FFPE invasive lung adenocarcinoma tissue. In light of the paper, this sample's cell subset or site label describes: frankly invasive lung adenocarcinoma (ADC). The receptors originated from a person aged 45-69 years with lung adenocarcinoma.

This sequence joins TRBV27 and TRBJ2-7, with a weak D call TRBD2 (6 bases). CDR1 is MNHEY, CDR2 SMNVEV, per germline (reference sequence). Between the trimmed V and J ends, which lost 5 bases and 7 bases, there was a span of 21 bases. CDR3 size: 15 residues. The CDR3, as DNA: TGTGCCAGCAGTCCCCATACGGGGGTTTCGAGGGAGCAGTACTTC. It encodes CASSPHTGVSREQYF.

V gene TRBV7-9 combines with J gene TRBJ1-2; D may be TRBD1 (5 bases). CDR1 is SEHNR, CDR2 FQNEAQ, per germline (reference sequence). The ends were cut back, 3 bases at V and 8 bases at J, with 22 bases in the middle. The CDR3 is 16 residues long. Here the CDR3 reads CASSLGSTPGAGGYTF. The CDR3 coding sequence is TGTGCCAGCAGCTTGGGTTCCACCCCCGGGGCCGGGGGCTACACCTTC.

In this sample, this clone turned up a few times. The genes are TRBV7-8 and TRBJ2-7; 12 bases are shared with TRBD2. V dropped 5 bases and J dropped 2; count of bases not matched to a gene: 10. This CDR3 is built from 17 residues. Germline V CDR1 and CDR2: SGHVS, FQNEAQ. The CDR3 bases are TGTGCCAGCAGCCGAGCCCGGACTAGCGGGGACCCCTACGAGCAGTACTTC. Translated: CASSRARTSGDPYEQYF.

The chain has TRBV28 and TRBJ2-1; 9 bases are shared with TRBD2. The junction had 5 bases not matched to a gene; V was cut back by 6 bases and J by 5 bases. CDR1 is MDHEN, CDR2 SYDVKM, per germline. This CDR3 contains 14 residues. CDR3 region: CASRSGLANNEQFF. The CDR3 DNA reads TGTGCCAGCAGATCCGGACTAGCGAACAATGAGCAGTTCTTC.

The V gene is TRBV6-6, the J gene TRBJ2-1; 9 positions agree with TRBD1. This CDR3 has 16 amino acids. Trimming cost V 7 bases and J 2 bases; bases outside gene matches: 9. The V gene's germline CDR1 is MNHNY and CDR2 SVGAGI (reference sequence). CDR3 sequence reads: CASILTGGKAYNEQFF. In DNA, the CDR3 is TGTGCCAGCATCCTCACAGGGGGCAAAGCCTACAATGAGCAGTTCTTC.

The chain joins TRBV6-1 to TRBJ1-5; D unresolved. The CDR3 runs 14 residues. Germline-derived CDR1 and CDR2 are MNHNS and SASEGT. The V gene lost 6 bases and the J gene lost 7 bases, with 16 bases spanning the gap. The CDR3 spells CASRLTRERQPQHF. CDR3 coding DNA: TGTGCCAGCAGACTAACAAGGGAGAGGCAGCCCCAGCATTTT.

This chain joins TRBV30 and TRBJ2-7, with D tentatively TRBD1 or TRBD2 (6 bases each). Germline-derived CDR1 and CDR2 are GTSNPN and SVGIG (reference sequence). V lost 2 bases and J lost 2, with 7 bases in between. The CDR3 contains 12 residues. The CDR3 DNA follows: TGTGCCTGGAGTAGGGGGGCCTACGAGCAGTACTTC. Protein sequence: CAWSRGAYEQYF.

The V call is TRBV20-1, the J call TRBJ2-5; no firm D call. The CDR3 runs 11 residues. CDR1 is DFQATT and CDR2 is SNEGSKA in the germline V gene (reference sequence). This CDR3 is CGGEYQETQYF. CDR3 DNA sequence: TGCGGCGGAGAGTACCAAGAGACCCAGTACTTC.

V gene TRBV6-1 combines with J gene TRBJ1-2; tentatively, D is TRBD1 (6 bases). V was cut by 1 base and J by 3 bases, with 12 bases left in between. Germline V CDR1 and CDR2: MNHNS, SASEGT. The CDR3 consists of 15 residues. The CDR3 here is CASSEDDRRDYGYTF. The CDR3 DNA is TGTGCCAGCAGTGAAGATGACAGGAGAGACTATGGCTACACCTTC.

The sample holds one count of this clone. The CDR3 bases are TGTGCCAGCGTCGAAGGCGGAGGTAGCACAGATACGCAGTATTTT. It encodes CASVEGGGSTDTQYF. J is TRBJ2-3 and V is TRBV6-1, with D tentatively TRBD2 (5 bases). This CDR3 spans 15 amino acids. V shed 8 bases and J shed 0 bases, with 15 bases lying between them. The germline V gene encodes CDR1 MNHNS and CDR2 SASEGT.

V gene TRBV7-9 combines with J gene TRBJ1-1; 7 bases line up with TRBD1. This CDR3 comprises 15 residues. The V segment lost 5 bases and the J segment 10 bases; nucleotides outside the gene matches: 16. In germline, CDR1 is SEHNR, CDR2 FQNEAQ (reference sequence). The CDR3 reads CASSPQTGTERGAFF. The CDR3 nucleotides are TGTGCCAGCAGCCCGCAAACCGGGACAGAACGGGGAGCTTTCTTT.

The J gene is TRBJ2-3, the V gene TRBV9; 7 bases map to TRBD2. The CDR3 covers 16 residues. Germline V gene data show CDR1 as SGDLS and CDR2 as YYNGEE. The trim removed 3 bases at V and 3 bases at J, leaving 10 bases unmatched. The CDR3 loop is CASSGSTGGVTDTQYF. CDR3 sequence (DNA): TGTGCCAGCAGCGGTAGCACGGGGGGAGTTACAGATACGCAGTATTTT.

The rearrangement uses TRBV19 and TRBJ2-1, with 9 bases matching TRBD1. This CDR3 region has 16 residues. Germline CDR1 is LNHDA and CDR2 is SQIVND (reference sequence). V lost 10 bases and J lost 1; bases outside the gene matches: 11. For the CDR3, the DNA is TGTGCCACCCAAAAAGGGACAGGGCTTTCCTACAATGAGCAGTTCTTC. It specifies CATQKGTGLSYNEQFF.

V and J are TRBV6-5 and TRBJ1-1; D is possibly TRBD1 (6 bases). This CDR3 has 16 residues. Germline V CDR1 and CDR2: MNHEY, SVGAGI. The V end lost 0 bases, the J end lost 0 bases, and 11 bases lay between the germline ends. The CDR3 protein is CASSYSLGGLNTEAFF. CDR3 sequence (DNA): TGTGCCAGCAGTTACTCTTTGGGGGGCCTGAACACTGAAGCTTTCTTT.

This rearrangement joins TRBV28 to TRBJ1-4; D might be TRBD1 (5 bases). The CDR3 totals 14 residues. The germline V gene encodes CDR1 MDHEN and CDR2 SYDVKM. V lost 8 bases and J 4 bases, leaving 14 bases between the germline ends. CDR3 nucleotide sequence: TGTGCCAGCGGGCGGCAGGGACGTAATGAAAAACTGTTTTTT. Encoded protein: CASGRQGRNEKLFF.

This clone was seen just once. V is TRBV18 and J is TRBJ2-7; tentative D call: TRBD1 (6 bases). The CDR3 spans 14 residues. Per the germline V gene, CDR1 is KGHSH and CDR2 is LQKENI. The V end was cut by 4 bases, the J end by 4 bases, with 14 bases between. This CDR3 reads CASSRAGQTYEQYF. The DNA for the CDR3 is TGTGCCAGCTCACGAGCCGGACAGACATACGAGCAGTACTTC.

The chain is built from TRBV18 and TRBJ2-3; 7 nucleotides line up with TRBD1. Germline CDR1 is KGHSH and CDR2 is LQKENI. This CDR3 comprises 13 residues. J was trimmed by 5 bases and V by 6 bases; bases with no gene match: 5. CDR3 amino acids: CASSTGSRDTQYF. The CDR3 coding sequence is TGTGCCAGCTCGACAGGGTCGAGAGATACGCAGTATTTT.

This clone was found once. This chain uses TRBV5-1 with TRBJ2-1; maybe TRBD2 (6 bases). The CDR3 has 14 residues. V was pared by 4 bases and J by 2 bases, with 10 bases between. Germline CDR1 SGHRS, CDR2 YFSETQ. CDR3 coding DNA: TGCGCCAGCAGCCGGGGACTCACCTACAATGAGCAGTTCTTC. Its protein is CASSRGLTYNEQFF.

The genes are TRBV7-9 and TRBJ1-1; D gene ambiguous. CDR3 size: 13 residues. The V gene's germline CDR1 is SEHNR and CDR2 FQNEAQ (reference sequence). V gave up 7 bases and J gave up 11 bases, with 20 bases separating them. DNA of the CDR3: TGTGCCAGCACCCCTGGGTCGACCGGCTGGGCTTTCTTT. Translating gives CASTPGSTGWAFF.

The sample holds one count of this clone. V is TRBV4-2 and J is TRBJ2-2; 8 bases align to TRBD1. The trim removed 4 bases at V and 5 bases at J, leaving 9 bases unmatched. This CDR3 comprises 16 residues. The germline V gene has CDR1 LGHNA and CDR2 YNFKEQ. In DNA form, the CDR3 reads TGTGCCAGCAGCCTGACCCAGGGGGCGGGGACCGGGGAGCTGTTTTTT. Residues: CASSLTQGAGTGELFF.

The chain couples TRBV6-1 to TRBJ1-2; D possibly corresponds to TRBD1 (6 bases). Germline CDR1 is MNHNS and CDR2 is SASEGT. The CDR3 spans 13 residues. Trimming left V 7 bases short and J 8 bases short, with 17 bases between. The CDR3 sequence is CASMQTQGKGYTF. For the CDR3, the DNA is TGTGCCAGCATGCAAACTCAGGGGAAGGGCTACACCTTC.

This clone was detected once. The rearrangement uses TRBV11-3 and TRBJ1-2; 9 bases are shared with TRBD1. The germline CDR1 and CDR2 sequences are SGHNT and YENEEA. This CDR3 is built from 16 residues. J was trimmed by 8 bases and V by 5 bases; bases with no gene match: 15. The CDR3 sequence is CASSPRTGAPVGGYTF. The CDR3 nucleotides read TGTGCCAGCAGCCCGAGGACAGGGGCGCCCGTTGGAGGCTACACCTTC.

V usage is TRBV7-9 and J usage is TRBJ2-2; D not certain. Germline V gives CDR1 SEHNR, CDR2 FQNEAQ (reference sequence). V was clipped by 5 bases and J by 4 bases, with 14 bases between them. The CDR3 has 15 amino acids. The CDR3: CASSRRNVGTGELFF. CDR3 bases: TGTGCCAGCAGCCGCCGTAATGTTGGCACCGGGGAGCTGTTTTTT.

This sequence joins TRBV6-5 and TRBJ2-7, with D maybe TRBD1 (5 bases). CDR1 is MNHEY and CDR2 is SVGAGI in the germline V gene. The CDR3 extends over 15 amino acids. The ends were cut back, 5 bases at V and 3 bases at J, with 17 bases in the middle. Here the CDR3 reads CASSNARTLYYEQYF. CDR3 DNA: TGTGCCAGCAGTAACGCCCGGACACTCTACTACGAGCAGTACTTC.

In DNA, the CDR3 is TGCGCCAGCAGCCTAGGGGCTACCGGGGCCAACGTCCTGACTTTC. Its protein is CASSLGATGANVLTF. This rearrangement joins TRBV5-1 to TRBJ2-6, with D perhaps matching TRBD1 (5 bases). Germline assignment: CDR1 SGHRS and CDR2 YFSETQ. This CDR3 has 15 amino acids. V lost 4 bases, J lost 4 bases, and 12 bases lay in between.

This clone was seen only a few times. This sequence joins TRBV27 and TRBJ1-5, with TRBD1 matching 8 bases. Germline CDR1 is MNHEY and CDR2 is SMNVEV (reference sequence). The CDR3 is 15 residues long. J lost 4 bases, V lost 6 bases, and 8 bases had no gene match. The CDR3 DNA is TGTGCCAGCAGATCCATTACAGGGGGGAATCAGCCCCAGCATTTT. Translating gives CASRSITGGNQPQHF.